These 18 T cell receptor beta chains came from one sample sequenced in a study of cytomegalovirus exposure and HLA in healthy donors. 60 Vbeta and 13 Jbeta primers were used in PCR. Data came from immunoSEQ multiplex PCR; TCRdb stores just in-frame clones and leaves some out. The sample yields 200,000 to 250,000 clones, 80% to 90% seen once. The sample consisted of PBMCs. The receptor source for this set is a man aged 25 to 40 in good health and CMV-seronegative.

The CDR3 bases are TGTGCCAGCAGTGGCTTTCAGGGGCATGGCTACACCTTC. Translation: CASSGFQGHGYTF. The chain joins TRBV2 to TRBJ1-2, with TRBD1 as a possible D gene (6 bases). The CDR3 length is 13 residues. Trimming shortened V by 4 bases and J by 6 bases, and 12 bases separated the two germline ends. Germline CDR1 is SNHLY and CDR2 is FYNNEI.

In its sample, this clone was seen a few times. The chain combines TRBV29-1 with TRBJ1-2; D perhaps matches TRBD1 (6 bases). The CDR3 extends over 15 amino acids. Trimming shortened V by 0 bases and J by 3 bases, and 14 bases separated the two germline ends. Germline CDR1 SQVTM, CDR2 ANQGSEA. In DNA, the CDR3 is TGCAGCGTTGAAGAGATCCAGGGGAATTACTATGGCTACACCTTC. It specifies CSVEEIQGNYYGYTF. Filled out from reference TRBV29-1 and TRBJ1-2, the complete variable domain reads SAVISQKPSRDICQRGTSLTIQCQVDSQVTMMFWYRQQPGQSLTLIATANQGSEATYESGFVIDKFPISRPNLTFSTLTVSNMSPEDSSIYLCSVEEIQGNYYGYTFGSGTRLTVV.

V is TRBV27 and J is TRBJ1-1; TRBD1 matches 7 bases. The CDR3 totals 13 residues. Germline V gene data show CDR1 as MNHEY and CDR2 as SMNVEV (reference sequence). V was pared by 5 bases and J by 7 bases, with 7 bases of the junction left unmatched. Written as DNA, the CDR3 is TGTGCCAGCAGTGTCAGGGGGTACAGTGAAGCTTTCTTT. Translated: CASSVRGYSEAFF.

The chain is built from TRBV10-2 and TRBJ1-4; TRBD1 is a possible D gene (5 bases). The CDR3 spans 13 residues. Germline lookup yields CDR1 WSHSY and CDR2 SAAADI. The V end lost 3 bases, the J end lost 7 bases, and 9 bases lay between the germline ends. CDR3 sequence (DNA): TGCGCCAGCAGTGAAAGGACAAGTGAAAAACTGTTTTTT. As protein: CASSERTSEKLFF.

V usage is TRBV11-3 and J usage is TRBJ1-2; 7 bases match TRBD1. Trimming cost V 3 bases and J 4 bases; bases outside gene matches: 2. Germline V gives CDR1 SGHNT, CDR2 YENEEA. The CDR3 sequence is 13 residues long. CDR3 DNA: TGTGCCAGCAGCTTCGCAGGGGGCTATGGCTACACCTTC. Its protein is CASSFAGGYGYTF.

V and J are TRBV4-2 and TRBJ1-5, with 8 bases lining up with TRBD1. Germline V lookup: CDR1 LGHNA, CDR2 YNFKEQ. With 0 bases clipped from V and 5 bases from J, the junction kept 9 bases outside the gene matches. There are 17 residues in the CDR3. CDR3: CASSQEARGTGDQPQHF. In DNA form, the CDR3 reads TGTGCCAGCAGCCAAGAGGCTCGAGGGACAGGAGATCAGCCCCAGCATTTT.

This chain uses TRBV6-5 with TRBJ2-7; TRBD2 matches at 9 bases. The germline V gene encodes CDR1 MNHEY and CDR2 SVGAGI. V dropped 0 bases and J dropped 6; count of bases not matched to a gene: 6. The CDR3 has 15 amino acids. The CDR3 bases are TGTGCCAGCAGTTACTCCGCCGGGACTAGCCCCGAGCAGTACTTC. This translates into CASSYSAGTSPEQYF.

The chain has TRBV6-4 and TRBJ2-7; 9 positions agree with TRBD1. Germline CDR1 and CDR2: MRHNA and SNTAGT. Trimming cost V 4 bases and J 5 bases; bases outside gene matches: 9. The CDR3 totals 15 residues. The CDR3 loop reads CASSGEGQGNNEQYF. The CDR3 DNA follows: TGTGCCAGCAGTGGGGAGGGACAGGGTAACAACGAGCAGTACTTC.

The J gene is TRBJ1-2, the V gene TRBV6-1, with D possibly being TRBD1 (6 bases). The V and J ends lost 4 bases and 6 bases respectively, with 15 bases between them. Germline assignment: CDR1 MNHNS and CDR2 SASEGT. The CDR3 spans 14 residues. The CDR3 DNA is TGTGCCAGCAGTGTGGGATCGGGACAAAATGGCTACACCTTC. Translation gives CASSVGSGQNGYTF.

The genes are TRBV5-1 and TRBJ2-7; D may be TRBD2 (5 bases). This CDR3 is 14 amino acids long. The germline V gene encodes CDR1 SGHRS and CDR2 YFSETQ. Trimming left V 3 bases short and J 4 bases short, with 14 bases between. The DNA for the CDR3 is TGCGCCAGCAGCTCGGGGAGAATCGAGTACGAGCAGTACTTC. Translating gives CASSSGRIEYEQYF.

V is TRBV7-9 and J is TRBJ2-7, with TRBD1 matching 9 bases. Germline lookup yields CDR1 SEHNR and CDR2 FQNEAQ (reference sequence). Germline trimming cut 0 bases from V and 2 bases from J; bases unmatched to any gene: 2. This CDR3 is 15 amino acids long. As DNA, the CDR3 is TGTGCCAGCAGCTTAGCGGGGACAGGGCCCTACGAGCAGTACTTC. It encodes CASSLAGTGPYEQYF.

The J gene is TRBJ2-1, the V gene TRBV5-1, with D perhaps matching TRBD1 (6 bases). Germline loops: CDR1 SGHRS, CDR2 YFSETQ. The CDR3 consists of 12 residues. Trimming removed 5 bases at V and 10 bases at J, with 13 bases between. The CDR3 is CASRKDTGEQFF. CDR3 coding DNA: TGCGCCAGCAGGAAAGACACAGGGGAGCAGTTCTTC.

CDR3 coding DNA: TGTGCCAGCAGCGTAGGGGACTCCCTGGGGAGCACAGATACGCAGTATTTT. Protein sequence: CASSVGDSLGSTDTQYF. The chain uses TRBV9 and TRBJ2-3, with D perhaps matching TRBD2 (6 bases). This CDR3 has 17 residues. Trimming pared 0 bases from V and 0 bases from J, leaving 14 bases between. Germline V lookup: CDR1 SGDLS, CDR2 YYNGEE.

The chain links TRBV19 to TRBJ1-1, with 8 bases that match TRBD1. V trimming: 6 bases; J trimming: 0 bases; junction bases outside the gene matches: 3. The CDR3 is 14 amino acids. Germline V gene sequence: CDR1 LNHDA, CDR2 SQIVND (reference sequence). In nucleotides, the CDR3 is TGTGCCAGTAGGGACAGGGAAATGAACACTGAAGCTTTCTTT. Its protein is CASRDREMNTEAFF.

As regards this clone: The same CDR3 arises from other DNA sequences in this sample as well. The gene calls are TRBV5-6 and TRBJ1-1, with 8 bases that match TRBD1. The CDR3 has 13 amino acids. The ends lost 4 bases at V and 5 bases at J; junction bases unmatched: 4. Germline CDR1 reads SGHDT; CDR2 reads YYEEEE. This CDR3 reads CASSLTGGTEAFF. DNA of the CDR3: TGTGCCAGCAGCCTCACAGGGGGGACTGAAGCTTTCTTT.

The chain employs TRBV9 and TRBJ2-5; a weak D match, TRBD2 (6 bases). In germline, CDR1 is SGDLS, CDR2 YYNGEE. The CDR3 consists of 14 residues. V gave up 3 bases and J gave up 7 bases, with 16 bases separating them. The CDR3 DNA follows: TGTGCCAGCAGCGCCCTCGGAGGGTTCGCGACCCAGTACTTC. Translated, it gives CASSALGGFATQYF.

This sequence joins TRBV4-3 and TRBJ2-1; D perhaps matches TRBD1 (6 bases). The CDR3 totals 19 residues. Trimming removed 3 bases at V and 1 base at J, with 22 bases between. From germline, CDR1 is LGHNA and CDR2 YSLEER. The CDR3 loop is CASSHPRGPQGTSYNEQFF. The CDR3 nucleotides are TGCGCCAGCAGCCATCCCAGGGGACCACAGGGAACGTCCTACAATGAGCAGTTCTTC.

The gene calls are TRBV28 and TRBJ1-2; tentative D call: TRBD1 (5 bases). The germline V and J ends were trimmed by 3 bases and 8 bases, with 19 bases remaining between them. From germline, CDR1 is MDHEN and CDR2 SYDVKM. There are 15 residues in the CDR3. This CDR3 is CASSFAGSNRGGYTF. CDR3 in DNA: TGTGCCAGCAGTTTCGCAGGATCTAACCGGGGGGGCTACACCTTC.